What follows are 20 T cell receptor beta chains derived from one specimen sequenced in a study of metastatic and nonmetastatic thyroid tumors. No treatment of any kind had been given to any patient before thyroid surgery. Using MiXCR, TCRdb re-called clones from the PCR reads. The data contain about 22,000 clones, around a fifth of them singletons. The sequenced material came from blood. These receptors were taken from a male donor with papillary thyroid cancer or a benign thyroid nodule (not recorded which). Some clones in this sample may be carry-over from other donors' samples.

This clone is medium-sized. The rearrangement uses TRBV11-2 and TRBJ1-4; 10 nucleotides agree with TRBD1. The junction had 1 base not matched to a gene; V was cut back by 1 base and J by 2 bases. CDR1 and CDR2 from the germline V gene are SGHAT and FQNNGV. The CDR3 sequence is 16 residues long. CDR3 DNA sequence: TGTGCCAGCAGCTTAGGACAGGGGGCGACTAATGAAAAACTGTTTTTT. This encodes CASSLGQGATNEKLFF.

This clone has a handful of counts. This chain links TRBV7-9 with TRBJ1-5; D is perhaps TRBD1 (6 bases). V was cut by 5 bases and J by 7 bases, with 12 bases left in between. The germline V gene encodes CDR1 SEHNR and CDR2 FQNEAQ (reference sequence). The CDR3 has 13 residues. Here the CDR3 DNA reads TGTGCCAGCAGCGGGGGCGCGTTCCAGCCCCAGCATTTT. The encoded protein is CASSGGAFQPQHF.

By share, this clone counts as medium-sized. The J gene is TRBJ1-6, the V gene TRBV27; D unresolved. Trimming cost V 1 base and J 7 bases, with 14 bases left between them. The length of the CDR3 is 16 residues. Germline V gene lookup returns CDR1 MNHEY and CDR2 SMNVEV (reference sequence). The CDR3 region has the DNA TGTGCCAGCAGTTTATTCCCTAATCCACACAATTCACCCCTCCACTTT. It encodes CASSLFPNPHNSPLHF.

Written as DNA, the CDR3 is TGTGCCAGCATCCACCGGCAGGGGTCTGACAATGAGCAGTTCTTC. This translates into CASIHRQGSDNEQFF. The chain employs TRBV6-1 and TRBJ2-1; D may be TRBD1 (6 bases). The ends were cut back, 7 bases at V and 5 bases at J, with 18 bases in the middle. The CDR3 is 15 residues long. From germline, CDR1 is MNHNS and CDR2 SASEGT.

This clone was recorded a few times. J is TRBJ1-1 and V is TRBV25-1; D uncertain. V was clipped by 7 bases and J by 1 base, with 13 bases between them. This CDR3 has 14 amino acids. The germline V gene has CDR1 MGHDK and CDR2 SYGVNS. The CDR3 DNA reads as TGTGCCAGCATTTGGCCGATTGAGAACACTGAAGCTTTCTTT. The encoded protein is CASIWPIENTEAFF.

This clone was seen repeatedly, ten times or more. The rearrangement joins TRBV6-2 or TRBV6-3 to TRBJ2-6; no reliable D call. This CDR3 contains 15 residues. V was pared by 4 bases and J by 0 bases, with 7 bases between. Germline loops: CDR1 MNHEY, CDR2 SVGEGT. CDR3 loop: CASSSPHSGANVLTF. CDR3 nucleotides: TGTGCCAGCAGTTCCCCACACTCTGGGGCCAACGTCCTGACTTTC.

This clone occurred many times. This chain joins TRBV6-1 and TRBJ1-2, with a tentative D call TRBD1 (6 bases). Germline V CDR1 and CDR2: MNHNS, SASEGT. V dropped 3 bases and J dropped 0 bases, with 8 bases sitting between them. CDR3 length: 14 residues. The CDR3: CASSETGSNYGYTF. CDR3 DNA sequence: TGTGCCAGCAGTGAGACAGGATCTAACTATGGCTACACCTTC.

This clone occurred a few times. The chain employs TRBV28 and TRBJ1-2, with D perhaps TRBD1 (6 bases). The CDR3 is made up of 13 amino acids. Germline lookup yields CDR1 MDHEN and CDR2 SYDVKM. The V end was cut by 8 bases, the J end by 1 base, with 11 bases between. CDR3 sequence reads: CASLSGVNYGYTF. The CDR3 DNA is TGTGCCAGCTTATCAGGGGTTAACTATGGCTACACCTTC.

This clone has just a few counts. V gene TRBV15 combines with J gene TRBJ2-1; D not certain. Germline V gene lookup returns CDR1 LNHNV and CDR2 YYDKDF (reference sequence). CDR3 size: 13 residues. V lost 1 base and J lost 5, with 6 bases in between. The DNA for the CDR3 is TGTGCCACCAGCAGAGCCGGGCACAATGAGCAGTTCTTC. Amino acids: CATSRAGHNEQFF.

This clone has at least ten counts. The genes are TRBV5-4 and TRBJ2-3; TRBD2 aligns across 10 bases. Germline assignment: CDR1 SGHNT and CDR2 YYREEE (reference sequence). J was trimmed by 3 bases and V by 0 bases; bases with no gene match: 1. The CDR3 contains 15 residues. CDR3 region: CASSLGTSGTDTQYF. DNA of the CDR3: TGTGCCAGCAGCTTGGGGACTAGCGGTACAGATACGCAGTATTTT.

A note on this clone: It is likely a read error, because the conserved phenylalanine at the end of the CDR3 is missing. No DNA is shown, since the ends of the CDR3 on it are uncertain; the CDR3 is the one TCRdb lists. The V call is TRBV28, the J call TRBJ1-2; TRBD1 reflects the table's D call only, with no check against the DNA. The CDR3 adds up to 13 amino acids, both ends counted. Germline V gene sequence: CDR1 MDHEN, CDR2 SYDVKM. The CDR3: CASSLQGPYGYTL.

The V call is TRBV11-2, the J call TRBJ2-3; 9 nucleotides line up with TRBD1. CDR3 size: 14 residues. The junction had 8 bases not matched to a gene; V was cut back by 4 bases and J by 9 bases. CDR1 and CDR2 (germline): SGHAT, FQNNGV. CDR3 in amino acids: CASSSGQGLVTQYF. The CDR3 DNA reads TGTGCCAGCAGCTCCGGACAGGGGTTGGTCACGCAGTATTTT.

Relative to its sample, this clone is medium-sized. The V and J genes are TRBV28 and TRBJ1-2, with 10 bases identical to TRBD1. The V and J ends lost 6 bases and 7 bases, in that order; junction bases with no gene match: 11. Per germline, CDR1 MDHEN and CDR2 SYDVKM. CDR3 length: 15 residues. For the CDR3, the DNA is TGTGCCAGCAGCCGCTCGGACAGGGGGATGGGTGGCTACACCTTC. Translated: CASSRSDRGMGGYTF.

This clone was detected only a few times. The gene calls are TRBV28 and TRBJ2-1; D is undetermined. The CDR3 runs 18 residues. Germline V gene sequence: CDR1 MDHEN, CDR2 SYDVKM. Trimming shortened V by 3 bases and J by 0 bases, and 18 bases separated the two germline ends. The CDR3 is CASSFSPLLGSSYNEQFF. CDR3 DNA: TGTGCCAGCAGTTTCTCCCCCTTGCTAGGAAGCTCCTACAATGAGCAGTTCTTC.

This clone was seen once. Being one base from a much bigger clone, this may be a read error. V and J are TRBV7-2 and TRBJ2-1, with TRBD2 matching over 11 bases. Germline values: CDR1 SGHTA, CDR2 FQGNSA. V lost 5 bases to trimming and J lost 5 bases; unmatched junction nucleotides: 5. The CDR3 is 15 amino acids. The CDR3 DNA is TGTGCCAGCAGCACTAGCGGGAGTCTACACAATGAGCAGTTCTTC. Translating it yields CASSTSGSLHNEQFF.

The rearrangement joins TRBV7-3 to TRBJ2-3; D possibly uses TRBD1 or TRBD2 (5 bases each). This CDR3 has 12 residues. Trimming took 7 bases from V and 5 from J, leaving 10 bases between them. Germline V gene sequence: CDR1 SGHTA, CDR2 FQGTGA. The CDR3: CASMGDVDTQYF. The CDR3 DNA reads TGTGCCAGCATGGGGGATGTAGATACGCAGTATTTT.

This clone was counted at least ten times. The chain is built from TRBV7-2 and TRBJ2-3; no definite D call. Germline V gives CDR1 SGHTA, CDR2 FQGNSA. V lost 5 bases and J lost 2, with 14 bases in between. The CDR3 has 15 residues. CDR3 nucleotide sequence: TGTGCCAGCAGCCCCCGTGTGTCGAACACAGATACGCAGTATTTT. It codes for CASSPRVSNTDTQYF.

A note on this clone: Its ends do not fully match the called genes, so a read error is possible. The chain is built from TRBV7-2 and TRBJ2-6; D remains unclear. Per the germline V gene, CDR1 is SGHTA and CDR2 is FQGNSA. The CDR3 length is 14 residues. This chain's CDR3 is CASSLISVANVLTF. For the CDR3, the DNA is TGTGCCAGCAGCCTGATCTCTGTGGCCAACGTCCTGACTTTC.

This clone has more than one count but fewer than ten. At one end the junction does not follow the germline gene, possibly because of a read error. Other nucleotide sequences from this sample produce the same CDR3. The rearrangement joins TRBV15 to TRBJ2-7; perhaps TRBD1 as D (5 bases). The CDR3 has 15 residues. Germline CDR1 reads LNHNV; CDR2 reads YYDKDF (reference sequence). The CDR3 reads CATSRHGRTQVEQYF. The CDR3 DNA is TGTGCAACCAGCAGACACGGCCGCACACAGGTAGAGCAGTACTTC.

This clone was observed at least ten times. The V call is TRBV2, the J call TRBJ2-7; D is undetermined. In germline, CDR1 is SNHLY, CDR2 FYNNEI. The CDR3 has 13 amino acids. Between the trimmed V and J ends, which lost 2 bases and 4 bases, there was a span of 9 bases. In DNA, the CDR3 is TGTGCCAGCAGTGAACCGTTCGTGTACGAGCAGTACTTC. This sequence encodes CASSEPFVYEQYF.